This record covers a single T cell receptor beta chain. This entry comes from a study of T cells after posttransplantation cyclophosphamide. Repertoires were generated with immunoSEQ multiplex PCR, while TCRdb's copy carries only in-frame clones and drops some. The sample shows about 28,000 clones, just over 85% of them seen only once. Sequenced sample: PBMCs. This receptor was obtained from a man aged 45-65 years.

For the CDR3, the DNA is TGTGCCAGCAGTGAAGGGGGGGGATGGCAGCCCCAGCATTTT. Residues: CASSEGGGWQPQHF. The chain joins TRBV6-1 to TRBJ1-5; a possible D gene is TRBD1 (5 bases). The V and J ends lost 1 base and 7 bases respectively, with 11 bases between them. The CDR3 contains 14 residues. Germline CDR1 is MNHNS and CDR2 is SASEGT.